The subject of this entry is one TCR beta chain. It has no known antigen specificity. There are no base qualities to consult, and no much larger clone falls within one base. The method behind the library was the immunoSEQ multiplex PCR assay. TCRdb retrieved this table from immuneACCESS and kept in-frame rearrangements only. Not all clones are present; in checked studies, unresolved V genes account for under half, and no reason is known for the remainder. The sample table lists about 160,000 clones, around 94% of them with a count of one. The leading ten clones occupy about 15% of the sample. The sample comes from a study of control samples from healthy donors and cancer patients (dated by TCRdb to the early 2020s). The V and J ends are trimmed by 6 bases and 4 bases, leaving 8 bases between them. From cysteine to phenylalanine, the CDR3 is 12 amino acids long. Just CDR3 DNA is preserved here, 36 bases in frame from base 1.

The receptor was derived from a man aged 55 to 70 with colorectal cancer. The specimen was PBMCs. Recombination connected TRBV12-3 or TRBV12-4 to TRBJ2-3, with no reliable assignment of the D segment. The DNA reads TGTGCCAGCAGACAAGGCGCAGATACGCAGTATTTT. This gives the protein CASRQGADTQYF.